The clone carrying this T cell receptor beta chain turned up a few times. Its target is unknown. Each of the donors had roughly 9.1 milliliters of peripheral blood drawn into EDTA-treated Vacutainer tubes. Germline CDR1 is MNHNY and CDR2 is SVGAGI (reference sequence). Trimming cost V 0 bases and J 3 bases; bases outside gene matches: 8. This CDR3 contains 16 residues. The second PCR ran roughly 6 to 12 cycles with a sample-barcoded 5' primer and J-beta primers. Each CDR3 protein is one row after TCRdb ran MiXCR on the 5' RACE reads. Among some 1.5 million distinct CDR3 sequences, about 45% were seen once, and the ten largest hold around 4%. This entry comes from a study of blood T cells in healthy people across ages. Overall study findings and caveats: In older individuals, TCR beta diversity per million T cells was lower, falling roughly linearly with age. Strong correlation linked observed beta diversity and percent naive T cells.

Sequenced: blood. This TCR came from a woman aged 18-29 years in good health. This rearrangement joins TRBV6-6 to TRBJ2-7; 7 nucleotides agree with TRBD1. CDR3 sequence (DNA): TGTGCCAGCAGTTACTCCTGGACAGGAGAAGGCTACGAGCAGTACTTC. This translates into CASSYSWTGEGYEQYF.